This T cell receptor (beta chain) was documented in a study of blood T cell repertoires in COVID-19. The overall study: From the United States, Italy and Spain came samples of acute and convalescent COVID-19. Sources were T cells, B-cell-depleted T cells, or PBMCs; the material itself was cDNA or gDNA.

V lost 6 bases, J lost 1 base, and 15 bases lay in between. The CDR3 has 15 residues. Per the germline V gene, CDR1 is SGHAT and CDR2 is FQNNGV. Per the study methods: How many nucleated cells were present was estimated from reference gene primer amplification. Clones were sequenced by immunoSEQ multiplex PCR, and TCRdb holds only the in-frame ones, with some missing. Clonal size and the V and J genes are those of that table, whereas D and trimming came from the DNA. The sample lists 120,000 to 150,000 clones, roughly 76% occurring once. The receptor was isolated from a human donor with acute or convalescent COVID-19. The donor label of this sample is uncertain. Sequenced input: peripheral blood. The rearrangement joins TRBV11-2 to TRBJ1-1; a weak D match, TRBD1 (5 bases). For the CDR3, the DNA is TGTGCCAGCAGGCTTTTACCTCAGGGGAACACTGAAGCTTTCTTT. Residues: CASRLLPQGNTEAFF.